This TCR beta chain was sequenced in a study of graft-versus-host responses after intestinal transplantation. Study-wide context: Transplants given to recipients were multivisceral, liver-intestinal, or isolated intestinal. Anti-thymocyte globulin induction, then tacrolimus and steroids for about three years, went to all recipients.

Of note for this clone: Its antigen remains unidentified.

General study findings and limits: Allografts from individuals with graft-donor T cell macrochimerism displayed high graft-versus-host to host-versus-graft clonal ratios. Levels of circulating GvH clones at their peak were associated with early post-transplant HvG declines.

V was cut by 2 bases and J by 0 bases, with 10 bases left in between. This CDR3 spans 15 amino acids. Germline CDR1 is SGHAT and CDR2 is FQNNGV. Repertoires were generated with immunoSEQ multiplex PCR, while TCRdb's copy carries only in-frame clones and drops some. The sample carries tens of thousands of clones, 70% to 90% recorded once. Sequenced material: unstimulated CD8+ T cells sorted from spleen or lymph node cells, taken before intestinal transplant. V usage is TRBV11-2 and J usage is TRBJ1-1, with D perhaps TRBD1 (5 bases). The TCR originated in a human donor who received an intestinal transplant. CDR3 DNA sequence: TGTGCCAGCAGCTTATTGGAGGGGATGAACACTGAAGCTTTCTTT. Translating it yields CASSLLEGMNTEAFF.